The clone carrying this T cell receptor beta chain was detected ten times or more. What it binds is not known. Unmatched junction bases numbered 4, after V lost 11 bases and J lost 3 bases. The CDR3 totals 13 residues. Germline V gene lookup returns CDR1 MNHNS and CDR2 SASEGT. The time point: persistent/refractory GD, antithyroid drugs over 5 years with positive TRAb. The authors made the TCR library using RNA they extracted from PBMCs. This entry is derived from a study of regulatory T cells in long-lasting Graves disease. General study points: The study found lower TCR diversity in persistent Graves' patients than in newly diagnosed ones. Segments TRBV28, TRBJ1-2 and TRBJ2-5 showed preferential usage in persistent disease.

HTBI primers from iRepertoire and Arm-PCR of CDR3 regions yielded the TCR beta libraries. TCRdb reprocessed the multiplex PCR reads via MiXCR and lists one record per CDR3 protein. The repertoire has around 510,000 distinct CDR3 sequences, less than 25% of them found once; the top ten carry over 7.5%. The sequences come from peripheral blood mononuclear cells (PBMCs), collected when the disease was refractory, from a patient treated with antithyroid drugs. This clonotype was sampled from a female donor with Graves disease. The chain recombines TRBV6-1 with TRBJ1-5; TRBD1 aligns across 10 bases. The CDR3 nucleotides are TGTGCCGGGGGACAGGGGCCCAATCAGCCCCAGCATTTT. Residues: CAGGQGPNQPQHF.